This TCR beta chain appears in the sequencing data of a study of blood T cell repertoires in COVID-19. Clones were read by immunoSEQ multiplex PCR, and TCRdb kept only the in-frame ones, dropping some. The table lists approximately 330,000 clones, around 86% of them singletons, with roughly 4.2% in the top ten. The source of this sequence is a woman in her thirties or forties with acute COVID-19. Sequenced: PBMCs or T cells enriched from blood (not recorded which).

CDR3 sequence reads: CASSQGPHNEQFF. The CDR3 nucleotides are TGTGCCAGCAGCCAAGGGCCTCACAATGAGCAGTTCTTC. The chain couples TRBV3-1 (or the pseudogene TRBV3-2) to TRBJ2-1; D is undetermined. The CDR3 has 13 amino acids. From germline, CDR1 is LGHDT and CDR2 YNNKEL (reference sequence). Trimming shortened V by 1 base and J by 5 bases, and 6 bases separated the two germline ends.